This T cell receptor (beta chain) originates from a study of radiation and T cells in renal cell carcinoma. Study in general: Nephrectomy followed 15 Gy stereotactic body radiation by 4 weeks.

Broader study findings: In blood, top tumor clones expanded by 2 weeks, shrinking by 4. No pretreatment tumor biopsies were available for baseline clonotypes.

Sample time point: blood 2 weeks post-SBRT. Treatment in this sample: 15 Gy SBRT to primary tumor, nephrectomy 4 weeks later. Clear cell pathology was present in this patient's renal cell carcinoma. As regards this clone: The antigen is unknown.

Sequencing used immunoSEQ multiplex PCR; TCRdb keeps in-frame clones, though not all of them. Seen here are 100,000 to 150,000 clones, 81% observed once, and the top ten hold about 5.3%. The CDR3 contains 15 residues. Germline V lookup: CDR1 SGHTS, CDR2 YDEGEE. V was trimmed by 4 bases and J by 0 bases, leaving 11 bases between them. This receptor was obtained from a man in his forties or fifties with renal cell carcinoma. Sample: blood, taken from a patient whose treatment included radiotherapy and nephrectomy. The J gene is TRBJ2-1, the V gene TRBV5-8; maybe TRBD2 (6 bases). The CDR3 region is CASSALGSSYNEQFF. CDR3 nucleotide sequence: TGTGCCAGCAGCGCCCTCGGGAGCTCCTACAATGAGCAGTTCTTC.